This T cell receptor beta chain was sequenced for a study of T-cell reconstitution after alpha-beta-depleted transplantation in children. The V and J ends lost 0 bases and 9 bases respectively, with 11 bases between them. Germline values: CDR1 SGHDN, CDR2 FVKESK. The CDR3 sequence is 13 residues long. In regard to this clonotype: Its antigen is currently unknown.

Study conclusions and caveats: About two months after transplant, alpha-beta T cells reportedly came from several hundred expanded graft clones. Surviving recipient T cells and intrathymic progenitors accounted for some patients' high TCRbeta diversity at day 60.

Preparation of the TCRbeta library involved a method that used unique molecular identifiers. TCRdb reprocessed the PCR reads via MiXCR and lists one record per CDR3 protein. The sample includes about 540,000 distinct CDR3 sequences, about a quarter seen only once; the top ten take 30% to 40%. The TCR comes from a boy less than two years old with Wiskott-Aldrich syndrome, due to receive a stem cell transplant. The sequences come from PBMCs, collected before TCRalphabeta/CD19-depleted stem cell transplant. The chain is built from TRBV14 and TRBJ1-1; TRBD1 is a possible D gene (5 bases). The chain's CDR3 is CASSQDQGIKAFF. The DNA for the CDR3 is TGTGCCAGCAGCCAAGATCAGGGAATCAAAGCTTTCTTT.